A single T cell receptor beta chain is shown here with its context. The data were taken from a study of blood T cell repertoires in COVID-19. Study context: The United States, Italy and Spain were the sources of the acute and convalescent COVID-19 samples. Sample material is recorded as cDNA or gDNA derived from T cells, B-cell-depleted T cells, or PBMCs.

Original processing notes: Reference gene primer amplification yielded estimated nucleated cell counts. The repertoire was sequenced with immunoSEQ multiplex PCR; TCRdb's copy has only in-frame clones and lacks some. The V and J calls and clone size come from that table; D and trimming were worked out from the DNA. The repertoire holds under 200,000 clones, with approximately 85% as singletons. The CDR3 sequence is 13 residues long. V was cut by 3 bases and J by 1 base, with 6 bases left in between. The germline gives CDR1 LNHDA, CDR2 SQIVND (reference sequence). The gene calls are TRBV19 and TRBJ1-2; D remains unclear. The origin of this receptor is a woman aged 80 or over with acute or convalescent COVID-19. Sequenced: peripheral blood. Written as DNA, the CDR3 is TGTGCCAGTAGTATCGGCGGTAACTATGGCTACACCTTC. Translation: CASSIGGNYGYTF.